Reported below is one TCR beta chain. Its antigen is currently not known. No base-level quality is on record; no much larger clone is a single base apart. TCRbeta CDR3 regions were amplified from genomic DNA using the immunoSEQ Assay, a bias-controlled multiplex PCR. Concerning the study's data processing: The number of nucleated cells in each sample was estimated from the amplification of reference gene primers within the assay. Sequence reads were collapsed and filtered to measure the absolute abundance of every unique TCRbeta CDR3 rearrangement. Productive Simpson clonality was computed per sample as the square root of Simpson's diversity index over productive rearrangements. TCRdb mirrors the immuneACCESS table, restricted to in-frame sequences. Some clones are absent from its copies; in checked studies, under half trace to an unresolved V gene, and the reason for the others is unknown. D and trimming were read from the DNA, whereas the V and J calls and clone size are those reported in that table. The sample table lists about 32,000 clones, about nine tenths of them with a count of one. Around 1% of the sample goes to the ten largest clones.

Whole blood was collected in K2EDTA tubes by collaborating institutions according to the institutions' own protocols. For TCRbeta analysis, collaborators shipped samples as frozen whole blood, isolated PBMCs, or DNA extracted from either of those sample types. The trim is 4 bases for V and 1 base for J, with a gap of 13 bases between the germline ends. The CDR3, cysteine through phenylalanine, is 15 amino acids long. Only the CDR3 region is kept as DNA, spanning 45 bases read in frame from base 1. The germline V gene encodes CDR1 MNHEY and CDR2 SVGAGI. This entry comes from a study of blood T cell repertoires in COVID-19 (dated by TCRdb to 2018 to 2020). Looking at the study overall: Samples covering the acute and convalescent phases of COVID-19 were provided by collaborators in the United States, Italy and Spain. The samples were drawn from the first 160 participants of the ongoing ImmuneRACE study and from 950 to 1,500 subjects provided by 6 global collaborators. The repertoires were released in a freely available public database meant as a resource for research on the immune response to SARS-CoV-2. The dataset comprised deeply sampled blood TCRbeta repertoires from subjects exposed to, actively infected with, or recovered from COVID-19. The material from the prospective study consisted of cDNA or gDNA derived from T cells, B-cell-depleted T cells, or PBMCs. Where HLA class I and class II types were available, the types were taken from metadata supplied by the sample provider, not from assay-based typing. A de-identified subject ID, COVID-19 status, age in years and sex were almost always included in the sample metadata. Points the paper makes about the study in general: How much clinical and demographic metadata was included differed by source and by participant, and the metadata was provided uncurated.

Sequences were obtained from peripheral blood. This sequence was found in a man aged 65 to 85 with active or convalescent COVID-19. The chain links TRBV6-5 with TRBJ1-1; the D gene cannot be resolved reliably. Read as DNA, the sequence is TGTGCCAGCAGTTTGCGGGCAGCCCGGAACACTGAAGCTTTCTTT. Its amino acids are CASSLRAARNTEAFF.